This T cell receptor beta chain was recovered during a study of CD8 T cells in Susac syndrome. This CDR3 spans 16 amino acids. Germline trimming cut 3 bases from V and 1 base from J; bases unmatched to any gene: 5. The authors carried out high-throughput sequencing of TCR beta. They applied it to CD8+ and CD4+ T cells obtained from blood. Random hexamers primed reverse transcription of about 0.45 to 1 ug RNA. One entry per CDR3 protein results from TCRdb running MiXCR on the immunoSEQ multiplex PCR reads. The data contain some 100,000 distinct CDR3 sequences, about 96% of them singletons. The source is a human donor in good health. This chain joins TRBV12-3 or TRBV12-4 and TRBJ2-3; 9 bases line up with TRBD2. Sequences were obtained from CD4+ T cells from PBMCs. The DNA of the CDR3 is TGTGCCAGCAGTTTCGGGGTAGCGGGGGGCACAGATACGCAGTATTTT. Translating gives CASSFGVAGGTDTQYF.